The source of this T cell receptor beta chain is a study of T cell responses to AZD1222 COVID-19 vaccine. The assay was immunoSEQ multiplex PCR, and TCRdb's table has in-frame clones only and misses some. The sample consists of over 120,000 clones, around 90% of them appearing once. Germline loops: CDR1 SGHDN, CDR2 FVKESK. V gave up 4 bases and J gave up 2 bases; unmatched junction bases: 6. The CDR3 is 16 amino acids. Findings of the study overall: After the peak T cell response, and only then, were repertoires sampled. Most donors were white British, females outnumbered males, and clonal diversity was possibly underestimated. After two AZD1222 doses, spike-specific TCR breadth and depth rose versus day 0.

Worth noting for this clone: Antigen specificity is unknown.

Sequenced material: peripheral blood, taken 28 days after the second dose of the MenACWY control vaccine. V is TRBV14 and J is TRBJ2-2; 8 nucleotides line up with TRBD1. This TCR came from an adult who received the MenACWY meningococcal vaccine as a control. CDR3 nucleotides: TGTGCCAGCAGCCCCTTGGGACAGGCAAACACCGGGGAGCTGTTTTTT. Protein: CASSPLGQANTGELFF. The whole variable domain, remainder taken from reference TRBV14 and TRBJ2-2, is EAGVTQFPSHSVIEKGQTVTLRCDPISGHDNLYWYRRVMGKEIKFLLHFVKESKQDESGMPNNRFLAERTGGTYSTLKVQPAELEDSGVYFCASSPLGQANTGELFFGEGSRLTVL.